The 23 T cell receptor beta chains below come from one sample, sequenced in a study of cytomegalovirus exposure and HLA in healthy donors. It was with 60 Vbeta and 13 Jbeta primers that the PCR ran. Profiling relied on immunoSEQ multiplex PCR, and the TCRdb table lists in-frame clones only, not all of them. The table records around 65,000 clones, 68% of them present only once. Material: PBMCs. Every receptor here comes from a man aged 35 to 55 in good health and CMV-seropositive.

This clone was counted between two and nine times. The gene calls are TRBV29-1 and TRBJ2-1, with 11 bases fitting TRBD2. CDR3 size: 15 residues. After removal of 6 bases from V and 2 bases from J, the junction contained 6 bases not matched to a gene. From germline, CDR1 is SQVTM and CDR2 ANQGSEA. DNA of the CDR3: TGCAGCGTAGTGACACTAGCGGGGGCCTACAATGAGCAGTTCTTC. Its translation: CSVVTLAGAYNEQFF.

V gene TRBV5-4 combines with J gene TRBJ1-4, with D perhaps TRBD1 (5 bases). CDR1 is SGHNT, CDR2 YYREEE, per germline (reference sequence). Between the trimmed V and J ends, which lost 4 bases and 2 bases, there was a span of 12 bases. This CDR3 is built from 15 residues. The CDR3 protein is CASSIYGGTNEKLFF. DNA of the CDR3: TGTGCCAGCAGCATTTACGGGGGGACTAATGAAAAACTGTTTTTT.

The rearrangement uses TRBV11-3 and TRBJ1-1; perhaps TRBD1 as D (5 bases). The CDR3 sequence is 14 residues long. Germline CDR1 SGHNT, CDR2 YENEEA. V lost 5 bases and J lost 1, with 11 bases in between. For the CDR3, the DNA is TGTGCCAGCAGCCAAAGTGGACAGAACACTGAAGCTTTCTTT. Amino acid sequence: CASSQSGQNTEAFF.

This clone has only a few counts. This chain connects TRBV18 to TRBJ1-2; 9 bases align to TRBD1. This CDR3 is 15 amino acids long. Per the germline V gene, CDR1 is KGHSH and CDR2 is LQKENI. V shed 3 bases and J 4 bases; nucleotides not matched to a gene: 6. The CDR3 DNA follows: TGTGCCAGCTCACCCCGGGACAGGGCTGGCTATGGCTACACCTTC. It encodes CASSPRDRAGYGYTF.

The rearrangement uses TRBV5-1 and TRBJ2-5; D is possibly TRBD1 (6 bases). The germline V gene encodes CDR1 SGHRS and CDR2 YFSETQ. There are 16 residues in the CDR3. V was clipped by 0 bases and J by 7 bases, with 19 bases between them. As DNA, the CDR3 is TGCGCCAGCAGCTTGGCCGAGCAGGGGCGCACGTGGACCCAGTACTTC. Protein product: CASSLAEQGRTWTQYF.

V is TRBV4-2 and J is TRBJ2-7; possibly TRBD2 for D (6 bases). V was cut by 3 bases and J by 4 bases, with 13 bases left in between. CDR1 and CDR2 (germline): LGHNA, YNFKEQ. The CDR3 is made up of 14 amino acids. CDR3 coding DNA: TGTGCCAGCAGCCAGGCTCCCCGGGGGTACGAGCAGTACTTC. This sequence encodes CASSQAPRGYEQYF.

The chain uses TRBV2 and TRBJ2-4; TRBD1 agrees at 9 bases. V lost 1 base and J lost 0; bases outside the gene matches: 1. This CDR3 spans 16 amino acids. The germline gives CDR1 SNHLY, CDR2 FYNNEI. CDR3 in DNA: TGTGCCAGCAGTGAAGGACAGGGGGGAGCCAAAAACATTCAGTACTTC. Translation: CASSEGQGGAKNIQYF. Looking up the rest from reference TRBV2 and TRBJ2-4 gives the full variable domain: EPEVTQTPSHQVTQMGQEVILRCVPISNHLYFYWYRQILGQKVEFLVSFYNNEISEKSEIFDDQFSVERPDGSNFTLKIRSTKLEDSAMYFCASSEGQGGAKNIQYFGAGTRLSVL.

This clone was observed at least ten times. The chain combines TRBV11-3 with TRBJ2-2; possibly TRBD2 for D (5 bases). The CDR3 is made up of 14 amino acids. Germline V CDR1 and CDR2: SGHNT, YENEEA. Deletions cut 3 bases from V and 4 bases from J, with 9 bases between. CDR3 nucleotides: TGTGCCAGCAGCTTGACTACTAGCACCGGGGAGCTGTTTTTT. Translating gives CASSLTTSTGELFF.

The chain links TRBV19 to TRBJ2-7; the D gene is possibly TRBD2 (6 bases). The CDR3 extends over 15 amino acids. CDR1 is LNHDA and CDR2 is SQIVND in the germline V gene (reference sequence). V shed 5 bases and J shed 0 bases, with 14 bases lying between them. The CDR3 loop reads CASSPGEGYSYEQYF. CDR3 in DNA: TGTGCCAGTAGTCCGGGAGAAGGGTACTCCTACGAGCAGTACTTC.

The chain combines TRBV30 with TRBJ2-3, with D possibly matching TRBD2 (5 bases). Trimming shortened V by 2 bases and J by 1 base, and 10 bases separated the two germline ends. Germline V gene lookup returns CDR1 GTSNPN and CDR2 SVGIG (reference sequence). The CDR3 has 14 amino acids. The CDR3 DNA reads as TGTGCCTGGAGTCCGGGATATGGCACAGATACGCAGTATTTT. It yields the protein CAWSPGYGTDTQYF. Filled out from reference TRBV30 and TRBJ2-3, the complete variable domain reads SQTIHQWPATLVQPVGSPLSLECTVEGTSNPNLYWYRQAAGRGLQLLFYSVGIGQISSEVPQNLSASRPQDRQFILSSKKLLLSDSGFYLCAWSPGYGTDTQYFGPGTRLTVL.

V is TRBV5-1 and J is TRBJ1-1, with 8 bases matching TRBD1. The CDR3 extends over 14 amino acids. The germline V gene has CDR1 SGHRS and CDR2 YFSETQ. V gave up 4 bases and J gave up 4 bases; unmatched junction bases: 6. The CDR3 reads CASSDGQGGTEAFF. The CDR3 DNA follows: TGCGCCAGCAGCGACGGACAGGGTGGCACTGAAGCTTTCTTT.

The chain combines TRBV18 with TRBJ2-7, with 8 bases identical to TRBD2. The CDR3 has 15 amino acids. The V and J ends lost 2 bases and 1 base, in that order; junction bases with no gene match: 4. CDR1 is KGHSH and CDR2 is LQKENI in the germline V gene. CDR3 sequence reads: CASSPSREGSYEQYF. DNA of the CDR3: TGTGCCAGCTCACCATCCCGGGAGGGTTCCTACGAGCAGTACTTC.

The table lists this clone with a few counts. This chain uses TRBV4-1 with TRBJ1-2; D call uncertain. Germline-derived CDR1 and CDR2 are MGHRA and YSYEKL. Trimming cost V 3 bases and J 3 bases, with 5 bases left between them. There are 12 residues in the CDR3. CDR3 region: CASSHGDYGYTF. DNA of the CDR3: TGCGCCAGCAGCCACGGAGACTATGGCTACACCTTC.

The chain employs TRBV6-6 and TRBJ1-2; D uncertain. Germline assignment: CDR1 MNHNY and CDR2 SVGAGI (reference sequence). V gave up 0 bases and J gave up 3 bases, with 8 bases separating them. CDR3 length equals 14 residues. The CDR3 DNA follows: TGTGCCAGCAGTTACTCGTTACAACACTATGGCTACACCTTC. This gives the protein CASSYSLQHYGYTF.

V and J are TRBV18 and TRBJ1-5, with D possibly matching TRBD1 (5 bases). Germline values: CDR1 KGHSH, CDR2 LQKENI. The germline V and J ends were trimmed by 3 bases and 5 bases, with 17 bases remaining between them. The CDR3 extends over 16 amino acids. The CDR3 DNA reads TGTGCCAGCTCACCCGGGGACGGTAGCGGCGATCAGCCCCAGCATTTT. Its translation is CASSPGDGSGDQPQHF.

As concerns this clone: A read error may account for a junction end that differs from germline. The chain joins TRBV7-7 to TRBJ2-7; tentatively, D is TRBD2 (5 bases). CDR1 and CDR2 from the germline V gene are SSHAT and FNYEAQ (reference sequence). The length of the CDR3 is 13 residues. In DNA, the CDR3 is TGTGCTAGCAGCTTAGCTAGCTCCCCCGAGCAGTACTTC. This codes for CASSLASSPEQYF. The complete variable domain, with remaining parts taken from reference TRBV7-7 and TRBJ2-7, reads GAGVSQSPRYKVTKRGQDVTLRCDPISSHATLYWYQQALGQGPEFLTYFNYEAQPDKSGLPSDRFSAERPEGSISTLTIQRTEQRDSAMYRCASSLASSPEQYFGPGTRLTVT.

This clone has just a few counts. With a much larger clone just one base away, this may be a read error. This rearrangement joins TRBV5-1 to TRBJ2-1, with D maybe TRBD2 (5 bases). The CDR3 extends over 17 amino acids. Trimming removed 6 bases at V and 10 bases at J, with 29 bases between. Germline lookup yields CDR1 SGHRS and CDR2 YFSETQ. Written as DNA, the CDR3 is TGCGCCAGCACCTCCTCCCCCCTAGTCATAGCGAGCTCAGAGCAGTTCTTC. Its translation is CASTSSPLVIASSEQFF.

V is TRBV2 and J is TRBJ2-7; D is unresolved. The germline V and J ends were trimmed by 8 bases and 3 bases, with 8 bases remaining between them. The germline gives CDR1 SNHLY, CDR2 FYNNEI. The CDR3 length is 11 residues. The CDR3 region has the DNA TGTGCCAGCGAGATAAACTACGAGCAGTACTTC. It translates to CASEINYEQYF.

With regard to this clone: This CDR3 is also generated by other DNA sequences in the sample. The gene calls are TRBV29-1 and TRBJ2-1; 9 bases map to TRBD2. The J segment lost 8 bases and the V segment lost 4 bases, leaving 15 bases of the junction unmatched. This CDR3 spans 16 amino acids. Per germline, CDR1 SQVTM and CDR2 ANQGSEA. The CDR3 region is CSVGAEAGGPRDEQFF. Written as DNA, the CDR3 is TGCAGCGTTGGGGCCGAGGCGGGAGGGCCGAGGGATGAGCAGTTCTTC.

This chain joins TRBV5-1 and TRBJ2-5, with TRBD2 matching 10 bases. The J call is in doubt because the DNA end fits TRBJ2-7 better. The CDR3 runs to 14 residues. Germline V gene lookup returns CDR1 SGHRS and CDR2 YFSETQ. The CDR3 DNA reads TGCGCCAGCAGCGCAAACAGCGGGAGGGACGAGCAGTACTTC. This encodes CASSANSGRDEQYF.

This clone was picked up a small number of times. The rearrangement joins TRBV5-4 to TRBJ2-7; D gene unclear. Trimming cost V 1 base and J 9 bases, with 14 bases left between them. The CDR3 length is 13 residues. Germline V gene data show CDR1 as SGHNT and CDR2 as YYREEE (reference sequence). The DNA of the CDR3 is TGTGCCAGCAGCTTGCGGTCGAACCATGGGCAGTACTTC. Amino acid sequence: CASSLRSNHGQYF.

This clone came up a few times. The chain combines TRBV25-1 with TRBJ1-1; D ambiguous. Germline V gives CDR1 MGHDK, CDR2 SYGVNS. The V end lost 1 base, the J end lost 2 bases, and 8 bases lay between the germline ends. This CDR3 comprises 14 residues. CDR3 in DNA: TGTGCCAGCAGTGAATTCGGGGAAAACACTGAAGCTTTCTTT. Its translation: CASSEFGENTEAFF.

Only one count was recorded for this clone. CDR3 sequence (DNA): TGCGCCAGCAGCAGTATGACTAGGGGAGAGACCCAGTACTTC. Its protein is CASSSMTRGETQYF. The rearrangement links TRBV5-1 to TRBJ2-5; possibly TRBD2 for D (6 bases). Trimming cost V 4 bases and J 4 bases, with 14 bases left between them. The germline CDR1 and CDR2 sequences are SGHRS and YFSETQ. The CDR3 length is 14 residues.